This T cell receptor (beta chain) was captured by sequencing in a study of T-cell reconstitution after alpha-beta-depleted transplantation in children. Unique molecular identifiers were incorporated during preparation of the TCRbeta library. MiXCR, run by TCRdb on the PCR reads, gives a single entry per CDR3 protein. The sample has about 440,000 distinct CDR3 sequences, roughly two fifths seen once. Only a few counts were recorded for this clonotype. The sample here was PBMCs, taken before TCRalphabeta/CD19-depleted stem cell transplant. This sequence originates from a girl aged 2-10 years with aplastic anemia, due to receive a stem cell transplant.

CDR3: CASGLAGITDTQYF. The CDR3 region has the DNA TGTGCCAGCGGATTAGCGGGGATAACAGATACGCAGTATTTT. V gene TRBV28 combines with J gene TRBJ2-3; TRBD2 matches 8 bases. V trimming: 8 bases; J trimming: 3 bases; junction bases outside the gene matches: 7. CDR1 is MDHEN, CDR2 SYDVKM, per germline. The CDR3 extends over 14 amino acids. The full variable domain, its missing parts supplied by reference TRBV28 and TRBJ2-3, is DVKVTQSSRYLVKRTGEKVFLECVQDMDHENMFWYRQDPGLGLRLIYFSYDVKMKEKGDIPEGYSVSREKKERFSLILESASTNQTSMYLCASGLAGITDTQYFGPGTRLTVL.